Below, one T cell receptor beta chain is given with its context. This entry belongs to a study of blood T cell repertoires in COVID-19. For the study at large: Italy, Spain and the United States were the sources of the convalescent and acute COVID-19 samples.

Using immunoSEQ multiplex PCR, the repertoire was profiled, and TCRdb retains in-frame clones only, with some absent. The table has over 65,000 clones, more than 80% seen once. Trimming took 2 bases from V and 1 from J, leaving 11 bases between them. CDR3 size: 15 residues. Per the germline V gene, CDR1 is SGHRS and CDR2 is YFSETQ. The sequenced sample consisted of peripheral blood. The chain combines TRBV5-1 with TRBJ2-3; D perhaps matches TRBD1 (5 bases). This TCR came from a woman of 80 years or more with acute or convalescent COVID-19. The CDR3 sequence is CASSLQDTRTDTQYF. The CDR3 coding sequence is TGCGCCAGCAGCTTACAGGACACACGCACAGATACGCAGTATTTT. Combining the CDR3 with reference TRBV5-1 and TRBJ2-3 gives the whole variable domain KAGVTQTPRYLIKTRGQQVTLSCSPISGHRSVSWYQQTPGQGLQFLFEYFSETQRNKGNFPGRFSGRQFSNSRSEMNVSTLELGDSALYLCASSLQDTRTDTQYFGPGTRLTVL.